This TCR beta chain originates from a study of PD-1 blockade in classical Hodgkin lymphoma. Study details: The nivolumab dose that patients received was 3 mg/kg, given intravenously every 2 weeks.

Clones were read by immunoSEQ multiplex PCR, and TCRdb kept only the in-frame ones, dropping some. The data show about 9,700 clones, roughly four fifths seen once. Time point denoted: cycle 4 day 1 (C4D1), after 6 weeks of nivolumab. All the patients suffered relapse after autologous stem cell transplantation, and brentuximab vedotin exposure differed. Using magnetic negative selection, the CD4+ T cells were separated out of thawed PBMCs. The CDR3 is 14 amino acids. From germline, CDR1 is SGHTS and CDR2 YDEGEE. V lost 4 bases and J 4 bases, leaving 11 bases between the germline ends. The clonotype comes from a human donor with classical Hodgkin lymphoma. The V call is TRBV5-8, the J call TRBJ1-4; D is perhaps TRBD1 (6 bases). The sequenced sample was CD4+ T cells from blood, obtained before the fourth cycle of nivolumab. The CDR3 region is CASSQGHINEKLFF. The CDR3 region has the DNA TGTGCCAGCAGCCAGGGACACATTAATGAAAAACTGTTTTTT.